This TCR beta chain stems from a study of beta chain features in type 1 diabetes. The V end lost 2 bases, the J end lost 0 bases, and 5 bases lay between the germline ends. This CDR3 has 15 residues. The germline gives CDR1 SEHNR, CDR2 FQNEAQ (reference sequence). A CD45RO/CCR7/CD25/CD127/CD95/CD27 panel sorted naive, central memory, regulatory and stem cell-like memory CD4+ cells. The study reverse transcribed the entire isolated RNA, so it sequenced expressed TCRB transcripts. Assay used: immunoSEQ multiplex PCR; TCRdb lists only in-frame clones, some missing. This table has some 900,000 clones, 15% to 20% appearing once. Turning to this clone: The sample contains more than one DNA sequence encoding this CDR3.

Sequencing was performed on naive CD4+ T cells from blood. The TCR sequence derives from a woman in her late teens or twenties in good health. The chain carries TRBV7-9 and TRBJ2-6; the D is unclear. The CDR3 reads CASSLQSSGANVLTF. The CDR3 nucleotides read TGTGCCAGCAGCTTACAGTCCTCTGGGGCCAACGTCCTGACTTTC.